What follows is one T cell receptor (beta chain) and its context. This entry comes from a study of blood T cell repertoires in COVID-19. About the research overall: Acute and convalescent COVID-19 specimens originated in the United States, Italy and Spain.

Assay: immunoSEQ multiplex PCR; the TCRdb copy retains only in-frame clones and omits some. Of some 300,000 clones in the sample, over 80% are singletons; the top ten hold less than 4.5%. This CDR3 region has 14 residues. Germline V gives CDR1 SGHTA, CDR2 FQGNSA. Trimming removed 3 bases from V and 9 bases from J, with 15 bases in between. The chain recombines TRBV7-2 with TRBJ2-4; D is perhaps TRBD1 (5 bases). This clonotype originated in a woman aged 45-65 years with active or convalescent COVID-19. Input material: peripheral blood. The CDR3 loop is CASSFTGWARIQYF. CDR3 DNA: TGTGCCAGCAGCTTCACAGGTTGGGCTCGCATTCAGTACTTC.